Below, one T cell receptor beta chain is given with its context. The target antigen is unknown. This entry belongs to a study of T cell responses to AZD1222 COVID-19 vaccine. Study-level results: Regions left unmutated in variants are reportedly the target of nearly half of spike-specific TCRs. Donors were chiefly white British, with a greater number of females, and clonal diversity was perhaps underestimated. The study sampled repertoires only after the peak T cell response.

V lost 2 bases to trimming and J lost 16 bases, with 30 bases between them. The length of the CDR3 is 17 residues. Germline assignment: CDR1 MNHEY and CDR2 SVGEGT. Produced via immunoSEQ multiplex PCR; TCRdb's table is partial and in-frame only. Of under 200,000 clones listed, roughly nine tenths are singletons. The V gene is TRBV6-2 or TRBV6-3, the J gene TRBJ2-1; possible D gene TRBD2, 5 bases. Sequences were derived from peripheral blood, sampled on day 0 of AZD1222 vaccination. The sequence derives from an adult in good health. The CDR3 sequence: CASSYDELLARPMSSFF. The CDR3 region has the DNA TGTGCCAGCAGTTACGACGAACTCCTAGCCCGCCCAATGAGCAGTTTCTTC.